Listed below are T cell receptor beta chains from one sample, sequenced in a study of blood T cells in healthy people across ages. TCRdb analysed the 5' RACE reads with MiXCR anew, one entry per CDR3 protein. The table includes 1.5 million to 2 million distinct CDR3 sequences, about 35% detected once. What was sequenced was blood. These receptors all stem from a woman under 40 in good health. CDR3s include the opening cysteine and the closing phenylalanine or tryptophan. D genes are given only for firm matches. A clone size is listed for some rows: how often the clone was seen (once, few, many), or a class if it is expanded.

TGCAGCGAGGGAGGAGGGGGCGGCTACACCTTC	CSEGGGGGYTF	TRBJ1-2	TRBD1	TRBV29-1	many	11
TGTGCCAGCAGTGAGGGACGGGTCCTGACTTTC	CASSEGRVLTF	TRBJ2-6	.	TRBV6-2/TRBV6-3	few	11
TGTGCCAGCTCATCAAACAGGGGGGCCACAGATACGCAGTATTTT	CASSSNRGATDTQYF	TRBJ2-3	TRBD1	TRBV18	few	15
TGCGCCAGCAGCGAACTGAACAGGATTAACTATGGCTACACCTTC	CASSELNRINYGYTF	TRBJ1-2	.	TRBV4-1	many	15
TGTGCCAGCAACGAACCCGACAGGGGGAGGGTTAATGAGCGGTTCTTC	CASNEPDRGRVNERFF	TRBJ2-1	.	TRBV21-1	.	16
TGCAGCGTTGAAGGTCCCCACGACAGCCCAGGAACCCAGTACTTC	CSVEGPHDSPGTQYF	TRBJ2-5	.	TRBV29-1	.	15
TGTGCCAGCAGTTTATCGCGCCTCCCAGGAGGGGGCGGAAATGAGCAGTTCTTC	CASSLSRLPGGGGNEQFF	TRBJ2-1	.	TRBV27	few	18
TGTGCCAGCAGTCCCACAGGGGGCGTGGGGGCCTACGAGCAGTACTTC	CASSPTGGVGAYEQYF	TRBJ2-7	TRBD1	TRBV27	.	16
TGTGCCAGCAGCTTAGAGGCGGGAAGGGGTACCGGGGAGCTGTTTTTT	CASSLEAGRGTGELFF	TRBJ2-2	.	TRBV7-8	.	16
TGTGCCAGCTCACCACAGAGGGACGAGACCCAGTACTTC	CASSPQRDETQYF	TRBJ2-5	.	TRBV18	.	13
TGCAGTGCTTTAGGACCCCCCGTCTACGAGCAGTACTTC	CSALGPPVYEQYF	TRBJ2-7	.	TRBV20-1	few	13
TGCGCCAGCAGCTTCGGGGCTGGGACGAGCACAGATACGCAGTATTTT	CASSFGAGTSTDTQYF	TRBJ2-3	.	TRBV5-1	.	16
TGCAGTGCTAGAGATTTCCAAGACAGGGTTTTCGGCGAGCAGTACTTC	CSARDFQDRVFGEQYF	TRBJ2-7	TRBD1	TRBV20-1	few	16
TGTGCCAGCAGCCGACAAGAGCGGAACACTGAAGCTTTCTTT	CASSRQERNTEAFF	TRBJ1-1	.	TRBV4-2	.	14
TGCGCCAGCAGCTTAAGTTCATTTTCCTACGAGCAGTACTTC	CASSLSSFSYEQYF	TRBJ2-7	.	TRBV5-1	many	14
TGTGCCAGCGAACGAGCGGGGAGTTACAATGAGCAGTTCTTC	CASERAGSYNEQFF	TRBJ2-1	TRBD2	TRBV12-3/TRBV12-4	many	14
TGCAGTGCTAGAGGGGGGGCGAATGAGCAGTTCTTC	CSARGGANEQFF	TRBJ2-1	.	TRBV20-1	.	12
TGTGCCAGCAGGAGACAGGCGCTTACTCCGGAGCAGTACTTC	CASRRQALTPEQYF	TRBJ2-5	.	TRBV2	.	14
TGTGCCAGCAGTTTAGTGGGACCCCACTATGGCTACACCTTC	CASSLVGPHYGYTF	TRBJ1-2	.	TRBV12-3/TRBV12-4	few	14
TGTGCCAGCAGTTCCGGCCCCAGGGATAACTATGGCTACACCTTC	CASSSGPRDNYGYTF	TRBJ1-2	.	TRBV12-3/TRBV12-4	many	15
TGTGCCAGCAGTCATGGCGGGGGAGAGCAGTACTTC	CASSHGGGEQYF	TRBJ2-5	TRBD2	TRBV6-1	few	12
TGCGCCAGCAGCTTCATAGGTGTTAATGAGCAGTTCTTC	CASSFIGVNEQFF	TRBJ2-1	.	TRBV5-1	.	13
TGTGCCAGCAGCGTAGAACCCCGGGATGAGCAGTTCTTC	CASSVEPRDEQFF	TRBJ2-1	.	TRBV9	.	13
TGCGCCAGCAGGGGTCGGCTAAGCACAGATACGCAGTATTTT	CASRGRLSTDTQYF	TRBJ2-3	.	TRBV5-1	.	14
TGCAGTGCTAGAGATGGAGAAATTCCCTATGGCTACACCTTC	CSARDGEIPYGYTF	TRBJ1-2	.	TRBV20-1	few	14
TGCAGTGCCAGCCGAGGGGTAACTAGCACAGATACGCAGTATTTT	CSASRGVTSTDTQYF	TRBJ2-3	.	TRBV20-1	.	15
TGCGCCAGCAGCTTAGTAGGGATAGATACCTACAATGAGCAGTTCTTC	CASSLVGIDTYNEQFF	TRBJ2-1	.	TRBV7-2	.	16
TGTGCCAGCACCCGGGCTAGCGGCTACTACGAGCAGTACTTC	CASTRASGYYEQYF	TRBJ2-7	TRBD2	TRBV28	few	14